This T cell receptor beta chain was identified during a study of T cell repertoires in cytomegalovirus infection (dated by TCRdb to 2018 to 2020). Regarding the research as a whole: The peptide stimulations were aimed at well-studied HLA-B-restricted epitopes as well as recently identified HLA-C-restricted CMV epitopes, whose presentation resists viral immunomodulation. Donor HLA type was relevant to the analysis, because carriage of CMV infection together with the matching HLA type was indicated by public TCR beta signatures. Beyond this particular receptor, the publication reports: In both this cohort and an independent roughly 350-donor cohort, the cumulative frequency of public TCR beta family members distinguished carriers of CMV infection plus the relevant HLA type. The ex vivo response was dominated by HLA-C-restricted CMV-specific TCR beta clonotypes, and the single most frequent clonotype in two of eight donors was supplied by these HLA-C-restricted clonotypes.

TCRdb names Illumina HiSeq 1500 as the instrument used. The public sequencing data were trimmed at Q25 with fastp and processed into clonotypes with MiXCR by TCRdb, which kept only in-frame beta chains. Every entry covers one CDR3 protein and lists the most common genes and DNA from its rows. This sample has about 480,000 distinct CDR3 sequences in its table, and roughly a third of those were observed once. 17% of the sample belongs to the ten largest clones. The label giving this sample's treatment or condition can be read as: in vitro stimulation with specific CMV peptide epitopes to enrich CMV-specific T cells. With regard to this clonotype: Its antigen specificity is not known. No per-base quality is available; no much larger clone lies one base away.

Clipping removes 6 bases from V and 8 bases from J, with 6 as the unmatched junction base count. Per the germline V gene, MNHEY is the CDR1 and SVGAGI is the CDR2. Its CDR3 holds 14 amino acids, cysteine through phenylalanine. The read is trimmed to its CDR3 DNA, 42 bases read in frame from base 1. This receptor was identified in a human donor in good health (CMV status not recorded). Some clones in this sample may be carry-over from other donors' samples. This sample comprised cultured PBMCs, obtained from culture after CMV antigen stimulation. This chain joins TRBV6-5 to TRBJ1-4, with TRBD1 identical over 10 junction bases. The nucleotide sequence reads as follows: TGTGCCAGCAGCCCCGGGACAGGGGACGAAAAACTGTTTTTT. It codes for CASSPGTGDEKLFF.